This TCR beta chain came from a study of tumor and adjacent non-tumor tissue in lung cancer. TCRbeta libraries were built with three rounds of nested PCR, modified from ARM-PCR. TCRdb re-derived calls from the multiplex PCR reads in MiXCR, one entry per CDR3 protein. This sample yields 120,000 or so distinct CDR3 sequences, of which around three fifths are seen a single time; over 10% belongs to the top ten. The template was RNA from unsorted bulk tissue. As to this clonotype: The antigen is unknown. A much larger clone lies a single base off, so this may be a read error.

Regarding the study as a whole: Tumor tissue had significantly higher TCR diversity than normal lung.

The CDR3 sequence is 11 residues long. Germline V gene sequence: CDR1 SQVTM, CDR2 ANQGSEA. This sequence was found in a man aged 25-45 years with non-small cell lung cancer. The gene calls are TRBV29-1 and TRBJ1-2; no reliable D call. The sequencing input was lung tumor tissue. CDR3 sequence: CGVEGGYGYTF. The CDR3 DNA reads TGCGGCGTTGAGGGAGGGTATGGCTACACCTTC. The whole variable domain, remainder taken from reference TRBV29-1 and TRBJ1-2, is SAVISQKPSRDICQRGTSLTIQCQVDSQVTMMFWYRQQPGQSLTLIATANQGSEATYESGFVIDKFPISRPNLTFSTLTVSNMSPEDSSIYLCGVEGGYGYTFGSGTRLTVV.